The 29 T cell receptor beta chains in this list originate from one sample, sequenced in a study of control samples from healthy donors and cancer patients. Profiled with immunoSEQ multiplex PCR; TCRdb holds only in-frame clones, not every one. The sample consists of 60,000 to 75,000 clones, 89% of them appearing once. The sample comprised PBMCs. The receptors here all came from a man in his sixties with colorectal cancer.

The J gene is TRBJ1-5, the V gene TRBV9, with D hard to call. Germline V gives CDR1 SGDLS, CDR2 YYNGEE. The ends were cut back, 4 bases at V and 4 bases at J, with 15 bases in the middle. CDR3 length: 15 residues. The CDR3 loop is CASSPSPAGNQPQHF. The CDR3, as DNA: TGTGCCAGCAGCCCCAGTCCCGCGGGGAATCAGCCCCAGCATTTT.

The table lists this clone with a few counts. This chain joins TRBV30 and TRBJ2-7; D is perhaps TRBD1 (6 bases). Trimming cost V 7 bases and J 0 bases, with 10 bases left between them. This CDR3 contains 12 residues. CDR1 and CDR2 from the germline V gene are GTSNPN and SVGIG (reference sequence). The CDR3, as DNA: TGTGCCTCCTCGGACAGCTCCTACGAGCAGTACTTC. Its translation: CASSDSSYEQYF. Full variable domain (remainder filled in from reference TRBV30 and TRBJ2-7): SQTIHQWPATLVQPVGSPLSLECTVEGTSNPNLYWYRQAAGRGLQLLFYSVGIGQISSEVPQNLSASRPQDRQFILSSKKLLLSDSGFYLCASSDSSYEQYFGPGTRLTVT.

The chain combines TRBV9 with TRBJ1-1; D is undetermined. The CDR3 totals 15 residues. Germline lookup yields CDR1 SGDLS and CDR2 YYNGEE. V lost 0 bases and J 1 base, leaving 10 bases between the germline ends. The CDR3 sequence is CASSVAPLRNTEAFF. In nucleotides, the CDR3 is TGTGCCAGCAGCGTAGCTCCACTGAGGAACACTGAAGCTTTCTTT.

V and J are TRBV27 and TRBJ2-3; 10 bases match TRBD1. The germline gives CDR1 MNHEY, CDR2 SMNVEV (reference sequence). V dropped 3 bases and J dropped 8; count of bases not matched to a gene: 11. The CDR3 sequence is 16 residues long. CDR3: CASSFEGQGPASTQYF. CDR3 nucleotides: TGTGCCAGCAGTTTCGAGGGACAGGGGCCCGCAAGTACGCAGTATTTT.

The chain couples TRBV3-1 (or the pseudogene TRBV3-2) to TRBJ1-5; 7 nucleotides match TRBD1. J lost 4 bases, V lost 3 bases, and 0 bases had no gene match. The CDR3 sequence is 13 residues long. The germline V gene encodes CDR1 LGHDT and CDR2 YNNKEL (reference sequence). CDR3 protein: CASSQDRNQPQHF. The CDR3 DNA reads TGTGCCAGCAGCCAGGACAGGAATCAGCCCCAGCATTTT.

The chain couples TRBV3-1 (or the pseudogene TRBV3-2) to TRBJ1-3; maybe TRBD1 (5 bases). CDR3 size: 13 residues. Between the trimmed V and J ends, which lost 3 bases and 8 bases, there was a span of 11 bases. CDR1 and CDR2 (germline): LGHDT, YNNKEL (reference sequence). This CDR3 reads CASSQHGGDTIYF. CDR3 bases: TGTGCCAGCAGCCAGCACGGGGGTGACACCATATATTTT.

The chain links TRBV2 to TRBJ1-4, with 8 bases lining up with TRBD1. CDR3 size: 14 residues. Germline assignment: CDR1 SNHLY and CDR2 FYNNEI. Unmatched junction bases numbered 10, after V lost 9 bases and J lost 7 bases. CDR3: CASGQGSSVEKLFF. The CDR3 coding sequence is TGTGCCAGTGGACAGGGATCGAGCGTTGAAAAACTGTTTTTT.

The chain carries TRBV30 and TRBJ2-7; no clear D gene. The CDR3 contains 14 residues. V dropped 0 bases and J dropped 5 bases, with 14 bases sitting between them. Germline CDR1 and CDR2: GTSNPN and SVGIG (reference sequence). The CDR3 loop reads CAWSVRWGSHEQYF. CDR3 in DNA: TGTGCCTGGAGTGTACGTTGGGGATCCCACGAGCAGTACTTC.

This rearrangement joins TRBV5-1 to TRBJ1-4; 8 bases are a match to TRBD1. CDR3 size: 15 residues. Trimming at V came to 3 bases and at J to 7 bases, leaving 8 bases not matched to a gene. Germline-derived CDR1 and CDR2 are SGHRS and YFSETQ. CDR3 in amino acids: CASSSGQGWGEKLFF. The CDR3 DNA follows: TGCGCCAGCAGCTCAGGACAGGGTTGGGGTGAAAAACTGTTTTTT.

Regarding this clone: The same CDR3 is also encoded by other DNA sequences in this sample. The rearrangement joins TRBV9 to TRBJ2-1, with 12 bases that match TRBD2. CDR1 SGDLS and CDR2 YYNGEE come from the germline V gene. The V gene end was trimmed by 2 bases and the J gene end by 7 bases; junction bases not matched to a gene: 10. The CDR3 runs to 17 residues. The CDR3 protein is CASSVGLAGGPGNEQFF. CDR3 DNA: TGTGCCAGCAGCGTTGGGCTAGCGGGGGGGCCGGGAAATGAGCAGTTCTTC.

Details on this clone: The same CDR3 also results from other DNA sequences found in this sample. The J gene is TRBJ2-6, the V gene TRBV9; TRBD1 agrees at 7 bases. The ends lost 0 bases at V and 7 bases at J; junction bases unmatched: 7. The CDR3 consists of 16 residues. Per germline, CDR1 SGDLS and CDR2 YYNGEE. The CDR3 loop reads CASSVEGAGGANVLTF. The CDR3 bases are TGTGCCAGCAGCGTAGAAGGGGCAGGGGGTGCCAACGTCCTGACTTTC.

The genes are TRBV24-1 and TRBJ2-1; D not certain. Trimming removed 4 bases from V and 8 bases from J, with 14 bases in between. In germline, CDR1 is KGHDR, CDR2 SFDVKD. The CDR3 spans 14 residues. CDR3 loop: CATSDHGPRDEQFF. CDR3 in DNA: TGTGCCACCAGTGACCATGGACCTAGGGATGAGCAGTTCTTC.

The table lists this clone with a count of one. V is TRBV7-9 and J is TRBJ2-7; TRBD1 agrees at 9 bases. V dropped 5 bases and J dropped 6; count of bases not matched to a gene: 11. CDR3 length: 15 amino acids. Per the germline V gene, CDR1 is SEHNR and CDR2 is FQNEAQ (reference sequence). CDR3 DNA: TGTGCCAGCAGCAAGAGGGCGTGGACAGGGGTCGAGCAGTACTTC. Translation gives CASSKRAWTGVEQYF.

This clone appeared once. V and J are TRBV6-5 and TRBJ2-1, with 7 nucleotides matching TRBD1. Germline lookup yields CDR1 MNHEY and CDR2 SVGAGI. Unmatched junction bases numbered 4, after V lost 5 bases and J lost 9 bases. The CDR3 is 12 residues long. CDR3 DNA: TGTGCCAGCAGTCCCCCAGGGGGTGAGCAGTTCTTC. It encodes CASSPPGGEQFF.

The DNA of the CDR3 is TGTGCCAGCAGCGGCGGACTGAACAATCAGCCCCAGCATTTT. Translating it yields CASSGGLNNQPQHF. The chain links TRBV27 to TRBJ1-5, with D uncertain. Germline-derived CDR1 and CDR2 are MNHEY and SMNVEV (reference sequence). This CDR3 is 14 amino acids long. V dropped 6 bases and J dropped 3 bases, with 12 bases sitting between them.

CDR3 residues: CASSAVGQNQPQHF. The CDR3, as DNA: TGTGCCAGCAGCGCCGTGGGCCAAAATCAGCCCCAGCATTTT. This chain connects TRBV7-2 to TRBJ1-5; no clear D. The CDR3 is 14 amino acids. V was clipped by 5 bases and J by 4 bases, with 12 bases between them. CDR1 is SGHTA and CDR2 is FQGNSA in the germline V gene.

The chain recombines TRBV5-1 with TRBJ2-5; 9 bases agree with TRBD1. Losses at the gene ends were 4 bases for V and 0 bases for J; bases not matched to a gene: 4. Germline loops: CDR1 SGHRS, CDR2 YFSETQ. The CDR3 runs to 15 residues. CDR3 bases: TGCGCCAGCAGCACCGGACAGGGGAACCAAGAGACCCAGTACTTC. Amino acids: CASSTGQGNQETQYF.

This clone appeared a single time. The rearrangement uses TRBV4-1 and TRBJ1-3; tentative D call: TRBD1 (5 bases). The germline V and J ends were trimmed by 4 bases and 2 bases, with 9 bases remaining between them. This CDR3 region has 14 residues. Germline V gene sequence: CDR1 MGHRA, CDR2 YSYEKL. CDR3 region: CASSLSGPGNTIYF. CDR3 bases: TGCGCCAGCAGCCTCTCGGGGCCTGGAAACACCATATATTTT.

The chain has TRBV15 and TRBJ2-6; D uncertain. The CDR3 loop spans 16 amino acids. Trimming removed 0 bases from V and 4 bases from J, with 10 bases in between. The germline V gene has CDR1 LNHNV and CDR2 YYDKDF (reference sequence). The CDR3 here is CATSRDRTAGANVLTF. The DNA of the CDR3 is TGTGCCACCAGCAGAGATCGCACGGCCGGGGCCAACGTCCTGACTTTC. Filled out from reference TRBV15 and TRBJ2-6, the complete variable domain reads DAMVIQNPRYQVTQFGKPVTLSCSQTLNHNVMYWYQQKSSQAPKLLFHYYDKDFNNEADTPDNFQSRRPNTSFCFLDIRSPGLGDTAMYLCATSRDRTAGANVLTFGAGSRLTVL.

The J gene is TRBJ2-3, the V gene TRBV4-1, with D tentatively TRBD1 (6 bases). V lost 0 bases to trimming and J lost 3 bases, with 13 bases between them. Germline V gene data show CDR1 as MGHRA and CDR2 as YSYEKL. The CDR3 extends over 16 amino acids. Here the CDR3 DNA reads TGCGCCAGCAGCCAAGATTCTAACAGGGTTACAGATACGCAGTATTTT. It is translated as CASSQDSNRVTDTQYF.

This rearrangement joins TRBV24-1 to TRBJ2-1; D is uncertain. V dropped 3 bases and J dropped 7 bases, with 6 bases sitting between them. Germline values: CDR1 KGHDR, CDR2 SFDVKD. The CDR3 has 12 residues. The CDR3 loop reads CATSDPTNEQFF. In nucleotides, the CDR3 is TGTGCCACCAGTGATCCTACGAATGAGCAGTTCTTC.

The chain has TRBV7-9 and TRBJ2-7; D assignment may be TRBD1 or TRBD2 (6 bases each). Germline CDR1 reads SEHNR; CDR2 reads FQNEAQ (reference sequence). The CDR3 is 14 residues long. The V gene lost 0 bases and the J gene lost 3 bases, with 9 bases spanning the gap. CDR3 residues: CASSLAGGLYEQYF. For the CDR3, the DNA is TGTGCCAGCAGCTTAGCGGGGGGCCTCTACGAGCAGTACTTC.

This chain links TRBV7-3 with TRBJ1-1; D gene ambiguous. V was clipped by 5 bases and J by 1 base, with 11 bases between them. CDR1 and CDR2 (germline): SGHTA, FQGTGA. There are 14 residues in the CDR3. CDR3 coding DNA: TGTGCCAGCAGCCCTTCGGGCGGGAACACTGAAGCTTTCTTT. It is translated as CASSPSGGNTEAFF.

This chain joins TRBV6-6 and TRBJ1-2; 9 bases agree with TRBD1. The V and J ends lost 9 bases and 7 bases, in that order; junction bases with no gene match: 6. The length of the CDR3 is 12 residues. CDR1 and CDR2 (germline): MNHNY, SVGAGI (reference sequence). CDR3 protein: CASWDRDGGYTF. The CDR3 nucleotides are TGTGCCAGTTGGGACAGGGACGGTGGCTACACCTTC.

This chain links TRBV10-3 with TRBJ2-3; D is ambiguous. The CDR3 spans 13 residues. Germline V gives CDR1 ENHRY, CDR2 SYGVKD. Trimming shortened V by 3 bases and J by 4 bases, and 8 bases separated the two germline ends. The CDR3 protein is CAISDPWSDTQYF. The CDR3 bases are TGTGCCATCAGTGATCCGTGGTCAGATACGCAGTATTTT.

This chain links TRBV20-1 with TRBJ2-1; D is ambiguous. The V gene lost 3 bases and the J gene lost 6 bases, with 12 bases spanning the gap. This CDR3 has 13 residues. CDR1 and CDR2 from the germline V gene are DFQATT and SNEGSKA (reference sequence). CDR3 residues: CSASDSAGNEQFF. In DNA form, the CDR3 reads TGCAGTGCTAGTGATTCCGCTGGCAATGAGCAGTTCTTC.

The chain links TRBV7-3 to TRBJ2-3; TRBD2 agrees at 11 bases. CDR3 length equals 18 residues. V was clipped by 4 bases and J by 0 bases; unmatched bases: 9. CDR1 is SGHTA, CDR2 FQGTGA, per germline. The CDR3 sequence: CASSSTPLAGGSTDTQYF. In DNA, the CDR3 is TGTGCCAGCAGCTCCACCCCCCTAGCGGGGGGAAGCACAGATACGCAGTATTTT.

There are a few counts of this clone. This chain uses TRBV2 with TRBJ2-7, with unresolved D. The germline V gene has CDR1 SNHLY and CDR2 FYNNEI. Trimming took off 3 bases at V and 4 bases at J, with 13 bases between the two ends. The CDR3 totals 14 residues. CDR3 sequence reads: CASSDSPSMYEQYF. In DNA form, the CDR3 reads TGTGCCAGCAGTGACTCGCCCTCCATGTACGAGCAGTACTTC.

The rearrangement links TRBV19 to TRBJ1-1; D is undetermined. Germline V gene data show CDR1 as LNHDA and CDR2 as SQIVND (reference sequence). Between the trimmed V and J ends, which lost 5 bases and 0 bases, there was a span of 7 bases. The CDR3 totals 13 residues. The CDR3 sequence: CASSPHLNTEAFF. The CDR3 coding sequence is TGTGCCAGTAGTCCTCACTTGAACACTGAAGCTTTCTTT.